This TCR beta chain stems from a study of blood T cells in healthy people across ages. Findings and caveats of the study: The study lacked donor CMV status, which possibly confounded expanded clonotype changes.

A sample-barcoded 5' primer and a J-beta primer mix were used in a second PCR of about 7 to 11 cycles. Each cDNA was tagged by a template-switch adaptor containing 12 random nucleotides. TCRdb analysed the 5' RACE reads with MiXCR anew, one entry per CDR3 protein. The sample consists of about 640,000 distinct CDR3 sequences, under 70% of them appearing once. Concerning this clonotype itself: Its antigen is still unknown.

Donors were healthy Caucasian individuals from Russia aged about 6 to 90. Per-sample yields of isolated PBMCs were at least 6 million. Source material: blood. The clonotype was recovered from a man between 60 and 75 years old in good health.

In DNA, the CDR3 is TGTGCCAGCAGCCAAGTCCTACAGGGTGGCACAGATACGCAGTATTTT. Its translation is CASSQVLQGGTDTQYF. The V and J genes are TRBV3-1 and TRBJ2-3, with D maybe TRBD1 (6 bases). The CDR3 covers 16 residues. V was clipped by 1 base and J by 1 base, with 12 bases between them. Germline-derived CDR1 and CDR2 are LGHDT and YNNKEL (reference sequence).